The 3 T cell receptor beta chains presented below share a single source sample, sequenced in a study of vaccination effects on CD4 cells after COVID-19. These receptors are not linked to any known antigen. Within the ViraFEST assay, antigen-specific CD4+ T cells underwent expansion with viral peptide pools prior to sequencing. It was after 10 days of culture that CD4+ T cells were isolated. Each person got two doses of an mRNA SARS-CoV-2 vaccine, BNT162b2 or mRNA-1273. The method was immunoSEQ multiplex PCR; TCRdb's version includes in-frame clones alone and lacks a portion of them. In the table there are tens of thousands of clones, approximately 76% of which are singletons. The sample in question was CD4+ T cells from PBMCs cultured with HCoV-229E spike peptides, obtained after COVID-19 vaccination. The origin of the receptors is a human donor who received a COVID-19 vaccine.

The V gene is TRBV14, the J gene TRBJ2-2; tentatively, D is TRBD2 (6 bases). The V gene lost 2 bases and the J gene lost 3 bases, with 10 bases spanning the gap. CDR1 is SGHDN, CDR2 FVKESK, per germline. CDR3 length: 15 amino acids. Written as DNA, the CDR3 is TGTGCCAGCAGCCAATTGGGGGGTCACACCGGGGAGCTGTTTTTT. Amino acids: CASSQLGGHTGELFF.

The chain couples TRBV7-9 to TRBJ2-7; D is uncertain. CDR1 is SEHNR and CDR2 is FQNEAQ in the germline V gene (reference sequence). V shed 5 bases and J shed 0 bases, with 5 bases lying between them. The CDR3 has 12 residues. In DNA, the CDR3 is TGTGCCAGCAGCCAGAGCTCCTACGAGCAGTACTTC. Protein product: CASSQSSYEQYF.

Only one count was recorded for this clone. CDR3 region: CASSQGQGVYEQYF. The CDR3 bases are TGTGCCAGCTCCCAGGGACAGGGGGTCTACGAGCAGTACTTC. The rearrangement joins TRBV18 to TRBJ2-7; 11 bases fit TRBD1. Germline lookup yields CDR1 KGHSH and CDR2 LQKENI. V was clipped by 6 bases and J by 3 bases; unmatched bases: 4. This CDR3 comprises 14 residues.